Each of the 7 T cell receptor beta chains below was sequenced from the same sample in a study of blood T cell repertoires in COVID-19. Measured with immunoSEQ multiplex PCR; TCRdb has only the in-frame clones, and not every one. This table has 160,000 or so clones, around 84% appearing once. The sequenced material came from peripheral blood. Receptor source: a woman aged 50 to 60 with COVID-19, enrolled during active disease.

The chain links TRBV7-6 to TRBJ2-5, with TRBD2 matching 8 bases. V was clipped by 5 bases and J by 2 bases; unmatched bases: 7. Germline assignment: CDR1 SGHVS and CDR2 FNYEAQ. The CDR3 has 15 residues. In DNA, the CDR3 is TGTGCCAGCAGCCCCGGTGCGGGGGGTCAAGAGACCCAGTACTTC. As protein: CASSPGAGGQETQYF.

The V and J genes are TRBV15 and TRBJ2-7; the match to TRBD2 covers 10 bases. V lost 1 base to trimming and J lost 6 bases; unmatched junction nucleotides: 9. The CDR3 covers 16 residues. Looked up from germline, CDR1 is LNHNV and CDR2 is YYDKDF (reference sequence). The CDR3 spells CATSRGAGGPSGEQYF. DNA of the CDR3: TGTGCCACCAGCAGAGGAGCGGGGGGGCCCTCGGGCGAGCAGTACTTC. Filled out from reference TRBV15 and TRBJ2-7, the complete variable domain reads DAMVIQNPRYQVTQFGKPVTLSCSQTLNHNVMYWYQQKSSQAPKLLFHYYDKDFNNEADTPDNFQSRRPNTSFCFLDIRSPGLGDTAMYLCATSRGAGGPSGEQYFGPGTRLTVT.

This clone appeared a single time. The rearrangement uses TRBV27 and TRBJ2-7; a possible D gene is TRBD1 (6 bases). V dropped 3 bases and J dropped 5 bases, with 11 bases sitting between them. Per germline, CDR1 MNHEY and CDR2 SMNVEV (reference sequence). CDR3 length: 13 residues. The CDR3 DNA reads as TGTGCCAGCAGTTTGGCAGGGGTGGACGAGCAGTACTTC. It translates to CASSLAGVDEQYF.

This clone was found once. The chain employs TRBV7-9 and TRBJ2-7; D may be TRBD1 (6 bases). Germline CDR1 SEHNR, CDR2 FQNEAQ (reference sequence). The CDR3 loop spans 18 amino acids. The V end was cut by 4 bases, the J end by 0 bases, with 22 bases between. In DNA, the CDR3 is TGTGCCAGCAGCTCCATTTTACAGGGCCGCCAATTCTCCTACGAGCAGTACTTC. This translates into CASSSILQGRQFSYEQYF.

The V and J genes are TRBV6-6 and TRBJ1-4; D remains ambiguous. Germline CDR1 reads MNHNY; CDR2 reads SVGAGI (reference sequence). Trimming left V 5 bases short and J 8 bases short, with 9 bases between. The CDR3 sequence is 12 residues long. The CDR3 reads CASSVSLEKLFF. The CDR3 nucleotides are TGTGCCAGCAGTGTCAGTTTGGAAAAACTGTTTTTT.

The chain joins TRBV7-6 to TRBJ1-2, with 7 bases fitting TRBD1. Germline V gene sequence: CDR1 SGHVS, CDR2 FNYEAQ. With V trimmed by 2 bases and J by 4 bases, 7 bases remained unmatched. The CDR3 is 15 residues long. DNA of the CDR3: TGTGCCAGCAGCTTAACGCAGGGGGTGGGCTATGGCTACACCTTC. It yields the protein CASSLTQGVGYGYTF.

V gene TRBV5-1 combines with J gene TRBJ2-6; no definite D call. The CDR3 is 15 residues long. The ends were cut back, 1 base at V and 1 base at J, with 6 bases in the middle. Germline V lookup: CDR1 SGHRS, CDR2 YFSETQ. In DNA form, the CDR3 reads TGCGCCAGCAGCTTGTTATATTCTGGGGCCAACGTCCTGACTTTC. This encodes CASSLLYSGANVLTF.